This is a list of T cell receptor beta chains from one sample in a study of regulatory T cells in long-lasting Graves disease. TCRdb re-derived calls from the multiplex PCR reads in MiXCR, one entry per CDR3 protein. This sample yields about 470,000 distinct CDR3 sequences, of which roughly 17% are seen a single time; 10% to 15% belongs to the top ten. This same sample was also part of a study on T cells in Graves' hyperthyroidism and ophthalmopathy.

This specimen was peripheral blood mononuclear cells (PBMCs), taken at new diagnosis, from a patient treated with antithyroid drugs. The receptors were gathered from a man aged 35-49 years with Graves disease. The CDR3 runs from the conserved cysteine through the conserved F or W. The D gene is left open where the match is weak. Where a row states a size, it is once, few, many or the class of an expanded clone; other rows omit it.

TRBV20-1	few	TRBJ2-6	14	-	TGCAGTGCTAGCCCGCAGCCAGGGGCCAACGTCCTGACTTTC	CSASPQPGANVLTF
TRBV27	many	TRBJ2-7	14	-	TGTGCCAGCAGTTTAGCACAGGGAAACTACGAGCAGTACTTC	CASSLAQGNYEQYF
TRBV29-1	few	TRBJ2-4	14	-	TGCAGCGTTGAGAGGAGGGGGGCCAAAAACATTCAGTACTTC	CSVERRGAKNIQYF
TRBV20-1	-	TRBJ1-5	12	-	TGCAGTGCTAGGGACAGAGATCAGCCCCAGCATTTT	CSARDRDQPQHF
TRBV20-1	-	TRBJ2-7	16	TRBD1	TGCAGTGCTATGGACAGGGGGCCCGACGAACTCTACGAGCAGTACTTC	CSAMDRGPDELYEQYF
TRBV3-1	many	TRBJ2-7	19	TRBD2	TGTGCCAGCAGCCTGGGACCGCCGGGACTAGCGGGATTTGTTTCCGAGCAGTACTTC	CASSLGPPGLAGFVSEQYF
TRBV7-9	many	TRBJ2-1	13	-	TGTGCCAGCAGCCCTACCTCCTACAATGAGCAGTTCTTC	CASSPTSYNEQFF
TRBV7-3	many	TRBJ2-1	13	TRBD2	TGTGCCAGCAGCATCGGGAGGGACAATGAGCAGTTCTTC	CASSIGRDNEQFF
TRBV5-1	many	TRBJ2-3	14	-	TGCGCCAGCAGCGCCGGGACCCTAGGGGATACGCAGTATTTT	CASSAGTLGDTQYF
TRBV11-2	-	TRBJ2-1	15	TRBD2	TGTGCCAGCAGCTCTTCTAGCGGACTTTACAATGAGCAGTTCTTC	CASSSSSGLYNEQFF
TRBV7-2	few	TRBJ2-4	17	-	TGTGCCAGCAGCTTAGGGGGGGTACGGGAAGACACAAACATTCAGTACTTC	CASSLGGVREDTNIQYF
TRBV5-1	-	TRBJ2-7	19	-	TGCGCCAGCAGAACTACCGGAACTTCGGGGTTTGGAGCTTCTTACGAGCAGTACTTC	CASRTTGTSGFGASYEQYF
TRBV28	many	TRBJ1-1	16	-	TGTGCCAGCAGTGGTGGATTGGGACGGCTTTACACTGAAGCTTTCTTT	CASSGGLGRLYTEAFF
TRBV12-3/TRBV12-4	many	TRBJ2-4	14	TRBD1	TGTGCCAGCAGTGCCGACAGGGACAAAAACATTCAGTACTTC	CASSADRDKNIQYF
TRBV28	-	TRBJ2-7	12	-	TGTGCCAGCAGTTCACAGTTCCACGAGCAGTACTTC	CASSSQFHEQYF
TRBV28	many	TRBJ1-1	15	TRBD1	TGTGCCAGCAGTCCGTCCGGGACAGGGGAAAGTGAAGCTTTCTTT	CASSPSGTGESEAFF
TRBV20-1	many	TRBJ2-3	16	TRBD2	TGCAGTGCTACCAGACTAGCGGGAGGGCCTTTAGATACGCAGTATTTT	CSATRLAGGPLDTQYF
TRBV12-3/TRBV12-4	many	TRBJ2-3	15	-	TGTGCCAGCAGTCCCTCGGGAGTAGGCTCAGATACGCAGTATTTT	CASSPSGVGSDTQYF
TRBV20-1	many	TRBJ1-1	15	TRBD1	TGCAGTGCAGAAGGGGGAACAGGGGTGAACACTGAAGCTTTCTTT	CSAEGGTGVNTEAFF
TRBV20-1	-	TRBJ1-2	13	-	TGCAGTGCTAGTCAGGGGAAGCGCTATGGCTACACCTTC	CSASQGKRYGYTF
TRBV29-1	few	TRBJ2-7	14	TRBD1	TGCAGCGTGGCGCCCGGGACAGGGAACTACGAGCAGTACTTC	CSVAPGTGNYEQYF
TRBV7-2	few	TRBJ2-7	16	TRBD1	TGTGCCAGCAGCTTAGTGGCCACAGGGGGGTGGTACGAGCAGTACTTC	CASSLVATGGWYEQYF
TRBV30	-	TRBJ1-5	19	TRBD1	TGTGCCTGGAGTCCAACCAAGACAGGGGCATATCGGAGCAATCAGCCCCAGCATTTT	CAWSPTKTGAYRSNQPQHF
TRBV4-1	few	TRBJ2-3	14	-	TGCGCCAGCAGCCCGGGACTGGGGGCAGATACGCAGTATTTT	CASSPGLGADTQYF
TRBV29-1	many	TRBJ2-3	15	TRBD2	TGCAGCGTTGTTACTAGCGGGGTTACCACAGATACGCAGTATTTT	CSVVTSGVTTDTQYF
TRBV12-3/TRBV12-4	many	TRBJ2-7	13	-	TGTGCCAGCAGCTTGGACAGAAACTACGAGCAGTACTTC	CASSLDRNYEQYF
TRBV20-1	many	TRBJ2-5	13	TRBD2	TGCAGTGCTAGTTTGGGACTAGCTTGGGGCCAAACATTC	CSASLGLAWGQTF
TRBV28	many	TRBJ1-6	17	-	TGTGCCAGCAGTTTAAGAACCTCACAGGGAGGTAATTCACCCCTCCACTTT	CASSLRTSQGGNSPLHF
TRBV28	many	TRBJ2-2	15	-	TGTGCCAGCAGTCGCCGTAAGGGCTTCGCCGGGGAGCTGTTTTTT	CASSRRKGFAGELFF
TRBV30	many	TRBJ2-1	15	TRBD2	TGTGCCTGGAGTCTCCCGGGACTAGCAGGCTATGAGCAGTTCTTC	CAWSLPGLAGYEQFF
TRBV15	-	TRBJ2-5	12	-	TGTGCCACCAGCAGTAGGGGGGAGACCCAGTACTTC	CATSSRGETQYF
TRBV12-3/TRBV12-4	few	TRBJ2-3	16	TRBD1	TGTGCCAGCAGCTTTGCGCCGGGACAGGGGTTAGATACGCAGTATTTT	CASSFAPGQGLDTQYF
TRBV14	-	TRBJ2-1	13	-	TGTGCCAGCAGCCCGAGAAATAACAATGAGCAGTTCTTC	CASSPRNNNEQFF
TRBV20-1	many	TRBJ2-3	17	TRBD2	TGCAGTGCTAGACCGACTAGCGGGAGGGCCGGCACAGATACGCAGTATTTT	CSARPTSGRAGTDTQYF
TRBV5-8	many	TRBJ2-2	15	TRBD1	TGTGCCAGCAGCCGGGGACAGGGGGCAACCGGGGAGCTGTTTTTT	CASSRGQGATGELFF
TRBV5-1	-	TRBJ2-2	13	-	TGCGCCAGCAGATCAACAGGTGACGGGGAGCTGTTTTTT	CASRSTGDGELFF
TRBV20-1	many	TRBJ1-5	14	-	TGCAGTGCTAGCGAGGGTTCGGGCAATCAGCCCCAGCATTTT	CSASEGSGNQPQHF
TRBV2	many	TRBJ2-7	16	-	TGTGCCAGCAGGGGGGCGGGCTCTAGAAGGTTTTACGAGCAGTACTTC	CASRGAGSRRFYEQYF
TRBV7-9	-	TRBJ2-1	21	TRBD2	TGTGCCAGCAGCTCCGACGGAGGACTAGCCAAGCTAACTAGCTCCTACAATGAGCAGTTCTTC	CASSSDGGLAKLTSSYNEQFF